The 6 T cell receptor beta chains in this list originate from one sample, sequenced in a study of cytomegalovirus exposure and HLA in healthy donors. 13 Jbeta primers and 60 Vbeta primers were used for the PCR. Profiling relied on immunoSEQ multiplex PCR, and the TCRdb table lists in-frame clones only, not all of them. Of some 150,000 clones in the sample, 81% were seen once. Material: PBMCs. The receptors shown here come from a woman aged 50 to 60 in good health and CMV-seronegative.

The genes are TRBV4-3 and TRBJ2-1; D may be TRBD2 (6 bases). The V and J ends lost 0 bases and 7 bases respectively, with 13 bases between them. The CDR3 length is 15 residues. CDR1 is LGHNA and CDR2 is YSLEER in the germline V gene. CDR3 DNA sequence: TGCGCCAGCAGCCAAGAGACTAGGGCTGGGAATGAGCAGTTCTTC. This encodes CASSQETRAGNEQFF.

The chain couples TRBV7-9 to TRBJ2-7, with a weak D call TRBD2 (5 bases). This CDR3 is 12 amino acids long. V shed 5 bases and J shed 6 bases, with 11 bases lying between them. CDR1 is SEHNR, CDR2 FQNEAQ, per germline (reference sequence). The CDR3 region has the DNA TGTGCCAGCAGCGACTCTCGGGGCGAGCAGTACTTC. Protein sequence: CASSDSRGEQYF.

This chain joins TRBV11-2 and TRBJ1-1; tentatively, D is TRBD1 (5 bases). The ends were cut back, 3 bases at V and 4 bases at J, with 12 bases in the middle. The CDR3 consists of 14 residues. Germline V CDR1 and CDR2: SGHAT, FQNNGV. CDR3: CASSFEGRGTEAFF. Written as DNA, the CDR3 is TGTGCCAGCAGCTTTGAAGGGAGGGGCACTGAAGCTTTCTTT.

The chain combines TRBV9 with TRBJ1-3; the D is unclear. From germline, CDR1 is SGDLS and CDR2 YYNGEE. The CDR3 is 15 residues long. Trimming took off 4 bases at V and 2 bases at J, with 13 bases between the two ends. CDR3 protein: CASSPLVVPGNTIYF. The DNA for the CDR3 is TGTGCCAGCAGCCCCCTAGTTGTTCCTGGAAACACCATATATTTT.

J is TRBJ2-7 and V is TRBV27; TRBD2 might be the D (6 bases). The CDR3 loop spans 15 amino acids. Trimming pared 3 bases from V and 1 base from J, leaving 13 bases between. CDR1 is MNHEY and CDR2 is SMNVEV in the germline V gene (reference sequence). The CDR3 sequence: CASSLRGGASYEQYF. The CDR3 DNA follows: TGTGCCAGCAGTTTGAGGGGCGGGGCTTCCTACGAGCAGTACTTC.

J is TRBJ2-5 and V is TRBV6-5, with a weak D call TRBD2 (5 bases). V was pared by 8 bases and J by 2 bases, with 6 bases between. The CDR3 contains 11 residues. The germline CDR1 and CDR2 sequences are MNHEY and SVGAGI. CDR3 region: CASGLQETQYF. CDR3 coding DNA: TGTGCCAGCGGACTGCAAGAGACCCAGTACTTC.